These 8 T cell receptor beta chains were sequenced from one sample in a study of blood T cell repertoires in COVID-19. Assay used: immunoSEQ multiplex PCR; TCRdb lists only in-frame clones, some missing. The data hold fewer than 300,000 clones, with around 84% observed a single time. The sequenced material came from PBMCs or T cells enriched from blood (not recorded which). Source of these receptors: a man younger than 35 who had recovered from COVID-19.

The chain links TRBV19 to TRBJ2-7, with 8 positions matching TRBD1. The CDR3 runs 14 residues. In germline, CDR1 is LNHDA, CDR2 SQIVND (reference sequence). After removal of 5 bases from V and 4 bases from J, the junction contained 7 bases not matched to a gene. The CDR3 DNA reads TGTGCCAGTAGTCGGACAGGGAAGTCGTACGAGCAGTACTTC. Residues: CASSRTGKSYEQYF.

V is TRBV9 and J is TRBJ2-1, with 13 bases fitting TRBD2. With V trimmed by 1 base and J by 6 bases, 7 bases remained unmatched. This CDR3 has 17 residues. Germline values: CDR1 SGDLS, CDR2 YYNGEE. CDR3: CASSVSATSGGVNEQFF. CDR3 DNA: TGTGCCAGCAGCGTAAGCGCAACTAGCGGGGGGGTCAATGAGCAGTTCTTC.

The chain recombines TRBV20-1 with TRBJ2-5; 8 nucleotides align to TRBD2. V gave up 3 bases and J gave up 5 bases; unmatched junction bases: 5. Germline V CDR1 and CDR2: DFQATT, SNEGSKA (reference sequence). This CDR3 is 13 amino acids long. This CDR3 is CSASGTSKETQYF. CDR3 DNA: TGCAGTGCTAGTGGGACTAGTAAGGAGACCCAGTACTTC.

The chain's CDR3 is CASSQAGTGTYGYTF. The CDR3 DNA sequence: TGTGCCAGCAGCCAAGCCGGGACAGGGACCTATGGCTACACCTTC. V gene TRBV4-2 combines with J gene TRBJ1-2; 9 positions agree with TRBD1. The CDR3 runs 15 residues. In germline, CDR1 is LGHNA, CDR2 YNFKEQ. Losses at the gene ends were 1 base for V and 4 bases for J; bases not matched to a gene: 4.

The gene calls are TRBV7-8 and TRBJ2-5; D gene uncertain. There are 14 residues in the CDR3. CDR1 is SGHVS and CDR2 is FQNEAQ in the germline V gene. V shed 1 base and J shed 5 bases, with 11 bases lying between them. The CDR3 reads CASSLVRSMETQYF. CDR3 bases: TGTGCCAGCAGCTTAGTACGGTCTATGGAGACCCAGTACTTC. Based on the CDR3 plus reference TRBV7-8 and TRBJ2-5, the full variable domain is GAGVSQSPRYKVAKRGQDVALRCDPISGHVSLFWYQQALGQGPEFLTYFQNEAQLDKSGLPSDRFFAERPEGSVSTLKIQRTQQEDSAVYLCASSLVRSMETQYFGPGTRLLVL.

The chain uses TRBV27 and TRBJ1-2; D ambiguous. V gave up 0 bases and J gave up 4 bases, with 15 bases separating them. CDR1 and CDR2 (germline): MNHEY, SMNVEV (reference sequence). The CDR3 runs 16 residues. The CDR3 sequence: CASSLSIFATRYGYTF. In DNA form, the CDR3 reads TGTGCCAGCAGTTTATCGATATTTGCTACCCGCTATGGCTACACCTTC.

V gene TRBV5-6 combines with J gene TRBJ2-1; 10 bases line up with TRBD2. Per the germline V gene, CDR1 is SGHDT and CDR2 is YYEEEE. The ends lost 3 bases at V and 0 bases at J; junction bases unmatched: 6. This CDR3 has 17 residues. Here the CDR3 reads CASSWTPSGSSYNEQFF. In DNA, the CDR3 is TGTGCCAGCAGCTGGACCCCTAGCGGGAGCTCCTACAATGAGCAGTTCTTC.

J is TRBJ1-5 and V is TRBV12-3 or TRBV12-4, with D unresolved. V lost 6 bases and J 4 bases, leaving 10 bases between the germline ends. The CDR3 is 13 residues long. CDR3 nucleotide sequence: TGTGCCAGCAGCCCGGGTTGGAATCAGCCCCAGCATTTT. Translating gives CASSPGWNQPQHF.